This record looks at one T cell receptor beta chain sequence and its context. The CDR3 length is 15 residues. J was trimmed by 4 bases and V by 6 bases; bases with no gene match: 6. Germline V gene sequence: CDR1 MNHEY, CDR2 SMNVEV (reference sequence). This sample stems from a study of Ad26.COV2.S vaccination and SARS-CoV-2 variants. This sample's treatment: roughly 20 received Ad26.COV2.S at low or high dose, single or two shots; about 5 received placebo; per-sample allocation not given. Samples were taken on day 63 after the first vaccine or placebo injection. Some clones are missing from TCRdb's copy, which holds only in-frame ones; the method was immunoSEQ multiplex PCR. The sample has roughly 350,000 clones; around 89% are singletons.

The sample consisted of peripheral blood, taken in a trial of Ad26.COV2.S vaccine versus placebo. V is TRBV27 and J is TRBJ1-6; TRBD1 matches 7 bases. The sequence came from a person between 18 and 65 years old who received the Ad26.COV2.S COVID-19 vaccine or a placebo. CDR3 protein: CASRPGQNYNSPLHF. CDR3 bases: TGTGCCAGCAGACCGGGACAGAATTATAATTCACCCCTCCACTTT.